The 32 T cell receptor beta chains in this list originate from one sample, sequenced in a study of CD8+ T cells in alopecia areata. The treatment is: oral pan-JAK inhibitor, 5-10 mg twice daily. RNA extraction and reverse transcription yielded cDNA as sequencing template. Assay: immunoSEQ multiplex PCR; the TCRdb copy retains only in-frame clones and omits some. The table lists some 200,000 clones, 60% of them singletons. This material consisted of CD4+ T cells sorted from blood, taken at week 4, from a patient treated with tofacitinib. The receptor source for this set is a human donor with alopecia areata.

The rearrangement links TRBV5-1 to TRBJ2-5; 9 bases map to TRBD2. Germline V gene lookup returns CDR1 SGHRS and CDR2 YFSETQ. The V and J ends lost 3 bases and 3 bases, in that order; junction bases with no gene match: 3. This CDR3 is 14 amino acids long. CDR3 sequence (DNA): TGCGCCAGCAGCTATCGGACTAGCGAAGAGACCCAGTACTTC. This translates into CASSYRTSEETQYF.

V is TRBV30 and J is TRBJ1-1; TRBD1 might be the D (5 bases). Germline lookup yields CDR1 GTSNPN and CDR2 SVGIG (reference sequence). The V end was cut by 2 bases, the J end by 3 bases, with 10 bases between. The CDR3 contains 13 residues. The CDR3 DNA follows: TGTGCCTGGAGTTTCGAAGGGGACACTGAAGCTTTCTTT. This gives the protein CAWSFEGDTEAFF.

CDR3 sequence (DNA): TGTGCCAGCAGCCAGGCCGGGGGCGATGAGCAGTACTTC. It is translated as CASSQAGGDEQYF. The chain couples TRBV27 to TRBJ2-7; possibly TRBD1 or TRBD2 for D (6 bases each). The V end was cut by 6 bases, the J end by 7 bases, with 16 bases between. Germline V CDR1 and CDR2: MNHEY, SMNVEV (reference sequence). This CDR3 spans 13 amino acids.

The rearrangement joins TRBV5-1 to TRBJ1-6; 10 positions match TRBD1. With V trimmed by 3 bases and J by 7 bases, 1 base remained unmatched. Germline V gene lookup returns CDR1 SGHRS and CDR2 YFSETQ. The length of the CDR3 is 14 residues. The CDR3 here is CASSSDRGNSPLHF. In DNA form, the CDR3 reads TGCGCCAGCAGCTCGGACAGGGGGAATTCACCCCTCCACTTT. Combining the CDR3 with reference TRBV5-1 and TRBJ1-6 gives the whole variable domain KAGVTQTPRYLIKTRGQQVTLSCSPISGHRSVSWYQQTPGQGLQFLFEYFSETQRNKGNFPGRFSGRQFSNSRSEMNVSTLELGDSALYLCASSSDRGNSPLHFGNGTRLTVT.

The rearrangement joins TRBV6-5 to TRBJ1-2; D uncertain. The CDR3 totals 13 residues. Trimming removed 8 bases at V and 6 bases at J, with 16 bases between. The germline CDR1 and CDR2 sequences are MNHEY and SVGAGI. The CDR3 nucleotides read TGTGCCAGCTCACGGAACAAGAGGGATGGCTACACCTTC. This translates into CASSRNKRDGYTF.

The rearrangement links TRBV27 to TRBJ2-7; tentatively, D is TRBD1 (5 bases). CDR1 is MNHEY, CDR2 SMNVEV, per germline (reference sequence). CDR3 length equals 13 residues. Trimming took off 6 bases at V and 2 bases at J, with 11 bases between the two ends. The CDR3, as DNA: TGTGCCAGCAGCAGACAGCCAACCTACGAGCAGTACTTC. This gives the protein CASSRQPTYEQYF.

CDR3 DNA sequence: TGTGCCAGCAGAAAAGACGGGGGAAAGACCCAGTACTTC. It yields the protein CASRKDGGKTQYF. The chain carries TRBV6-5 and TRBJ2-5, with D perhaps TRBD2 (6 bases). The CDR3 sequence is 13 residues long. The ends were cut back, 6 bases at V and 6 bases at J, with 14 bases in the middle. Germline lookup yields CDR1 MNHEY and CDR2 SVGAGI.

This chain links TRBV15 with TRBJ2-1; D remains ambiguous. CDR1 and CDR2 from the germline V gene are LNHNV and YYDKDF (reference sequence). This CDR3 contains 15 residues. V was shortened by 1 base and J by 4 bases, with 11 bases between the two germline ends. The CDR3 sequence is CATSRATQSYNEQFF. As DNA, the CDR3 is TGTGCCACCAGCAGAGCAACGCAATCGTACAATGAGCAGTTCTTC.

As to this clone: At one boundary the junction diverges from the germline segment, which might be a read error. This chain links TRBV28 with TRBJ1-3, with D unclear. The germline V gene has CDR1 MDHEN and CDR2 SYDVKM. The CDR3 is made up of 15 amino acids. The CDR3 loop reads CASTIYRVHGDTIYF. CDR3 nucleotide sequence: TGTGCCAGCACTATCTATCGGGTTCATGGAGACACCATATATTTT.

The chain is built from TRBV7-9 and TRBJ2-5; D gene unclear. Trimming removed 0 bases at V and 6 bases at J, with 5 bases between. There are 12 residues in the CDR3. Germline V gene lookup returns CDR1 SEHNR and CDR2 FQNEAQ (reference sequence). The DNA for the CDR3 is TGTGCCAGCAGCTTAGCGCCCCAGACCCAGTACTTC. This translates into CASSLAPQTQYF.

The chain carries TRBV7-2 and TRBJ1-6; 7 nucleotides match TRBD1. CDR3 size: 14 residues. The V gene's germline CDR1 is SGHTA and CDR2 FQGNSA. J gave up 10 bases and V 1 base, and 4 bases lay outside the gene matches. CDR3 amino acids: CASSLDRGGSPLHF. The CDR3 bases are TGTGCCAGCAGCTTAGACAGGGGAGGGTCACCCCTCCACTTT.

The CDR3 bases are TGCAGCGCCTGGACAGGGGGTAGCGAGACCCAGTACTTC. Protein: CSAWTGGSETQYF. The chain carries TRBV29-1 and TRBJ2-5, with TRBD1 matching 10 bases. Per the germline V gene, CDR1 is SQVTM and CDR2 is ANQGSEA. The CDR3 is 13 residues long. Losses at the gene ends were 7 bases for V and 5 bases for J; bases not matched to a gene: 7. The full variable domain, in which reference TRBV29-1 and TRBJ2-5 provide the parts outside the CDR3, is SAVISQKPSRDICQRGTSLTIQCQVDSQVTMMFWYRQQPGQSLTLIATANQGSEATYESGFVIDKFPISRPNLTFSTLTVSNMSPEDSSIYLCSAWTGGSETQYFGPGTRLLVL.

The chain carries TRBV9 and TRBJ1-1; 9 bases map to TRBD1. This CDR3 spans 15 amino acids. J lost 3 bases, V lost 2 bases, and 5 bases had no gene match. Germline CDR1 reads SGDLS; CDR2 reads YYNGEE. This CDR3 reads CASSVGQGIHTEAFF. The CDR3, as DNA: TGTGCCAGCAGCGTGGGACAGGGAATCCACACTGAAGCTTTCTTT.

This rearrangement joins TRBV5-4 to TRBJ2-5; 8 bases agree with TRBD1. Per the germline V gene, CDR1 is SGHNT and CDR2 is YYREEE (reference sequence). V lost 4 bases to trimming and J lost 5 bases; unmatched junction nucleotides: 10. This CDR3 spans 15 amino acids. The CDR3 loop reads CASSLRTGRWETQYF. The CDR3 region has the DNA TGTGCCAGCAGCCTGAGGACAGGGCGTTGGGAGACCCAGTACTTC.

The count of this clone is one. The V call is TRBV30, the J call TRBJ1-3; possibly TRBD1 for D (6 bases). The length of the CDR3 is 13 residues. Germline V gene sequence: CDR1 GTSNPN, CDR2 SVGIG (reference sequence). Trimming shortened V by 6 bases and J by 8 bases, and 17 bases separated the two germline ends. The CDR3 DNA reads TGTGCCTGTGGGACACAAAATACCTACACCATATATTTT. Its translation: CACGTQNTYTIYF.

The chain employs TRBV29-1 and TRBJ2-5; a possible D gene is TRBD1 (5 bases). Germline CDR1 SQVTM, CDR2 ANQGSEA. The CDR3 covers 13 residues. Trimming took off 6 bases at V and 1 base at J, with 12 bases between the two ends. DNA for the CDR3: TGCAGCGTGGACAAGACAGCCCAAGAGACCCAGTACTTC. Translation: CSVDKTAQETQYF.

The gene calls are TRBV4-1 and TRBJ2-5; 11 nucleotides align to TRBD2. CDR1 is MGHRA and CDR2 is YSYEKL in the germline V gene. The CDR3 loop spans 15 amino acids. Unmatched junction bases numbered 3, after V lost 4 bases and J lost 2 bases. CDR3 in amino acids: CASSPRLAGQETQYF. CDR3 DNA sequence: TGCGCCAGCAGCCCACGACTAGCGGGGCAAGAGACCCAGTACTTC.

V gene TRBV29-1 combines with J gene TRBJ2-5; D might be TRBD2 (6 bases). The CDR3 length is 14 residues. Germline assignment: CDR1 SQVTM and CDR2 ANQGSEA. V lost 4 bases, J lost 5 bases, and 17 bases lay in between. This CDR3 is CSVGIGGGEETQYF. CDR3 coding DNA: TGCAGCGTTGGGATCGGGGGTGGTGAGGAGACCCAGTACTTC.

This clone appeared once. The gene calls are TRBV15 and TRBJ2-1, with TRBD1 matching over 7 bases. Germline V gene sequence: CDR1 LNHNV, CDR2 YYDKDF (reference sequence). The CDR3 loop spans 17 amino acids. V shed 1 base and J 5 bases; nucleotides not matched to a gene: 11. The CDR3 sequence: CATSRALLGQINNEQFF. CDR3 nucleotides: TGTGCCACCAGCAGAGCATTACTGGGACAGATTAACAATGAGCAGTTCTTC.

The CDR3 spells CSVDKTGTDTQYF. Here the CDR3 DNA reads TGCAGCGTTGATAAGACAGGCACAGATACGCAGTATTTT. The chain uses TRBV29-1 and TRBJ2-3, with D perhaps matching TRBD1 (5 bases). The V gene lost 3 bases and the J gene lost 1 base, with 8 bases spanning the gap. The CDR3 contains 13 residues. In germline, CDR1 is SQVTM, CDR2 ANQGSEA.

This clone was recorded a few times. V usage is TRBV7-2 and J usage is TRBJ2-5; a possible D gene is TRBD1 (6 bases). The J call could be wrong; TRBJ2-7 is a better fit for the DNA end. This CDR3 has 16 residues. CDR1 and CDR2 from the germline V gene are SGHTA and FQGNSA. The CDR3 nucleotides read TGTGCCAGCAGCTTAGCGGGGGCGGTTGATAGCTACGAGCAGTACTTC. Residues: CASSLAGAVDSYEQYF.

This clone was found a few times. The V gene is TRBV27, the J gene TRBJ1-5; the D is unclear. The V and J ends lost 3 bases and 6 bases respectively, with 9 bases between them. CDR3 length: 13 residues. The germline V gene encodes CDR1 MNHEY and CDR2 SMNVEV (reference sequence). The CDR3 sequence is CASSFAGGQPQHF. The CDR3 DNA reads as TGTGCCAGCAGTTTCGCAGGTGGTCAGCCCCAGCATTTT.

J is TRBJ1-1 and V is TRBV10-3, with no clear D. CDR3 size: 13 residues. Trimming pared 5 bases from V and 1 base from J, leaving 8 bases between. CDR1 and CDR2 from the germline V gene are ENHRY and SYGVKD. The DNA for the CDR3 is TGTGCCATCAGTCTCGCGGGGAACACTGAAGCTTTCTTT. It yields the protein CAISLAGNTEAFF.

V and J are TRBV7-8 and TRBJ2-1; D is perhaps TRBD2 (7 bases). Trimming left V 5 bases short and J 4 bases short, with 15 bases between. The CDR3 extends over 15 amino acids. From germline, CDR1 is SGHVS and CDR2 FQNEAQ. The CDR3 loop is CASSPSGTNYNEQFF. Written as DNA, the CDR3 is TGTGCCAGCAGCCCGAGCGGGACAAATTACAATGAGCAGTTCTTC. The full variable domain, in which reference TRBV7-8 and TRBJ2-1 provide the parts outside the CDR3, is GAGVSQSPRYKVAKRGQDVALRCDPISGHVSLFWYQQALGQGPEFLTYFQNEAQLDKSGLPSDRFFAERPEGSVSTLKIQRTQQEDSAVYLCASSPSGTNYNEQFFGPGTRLTVL.

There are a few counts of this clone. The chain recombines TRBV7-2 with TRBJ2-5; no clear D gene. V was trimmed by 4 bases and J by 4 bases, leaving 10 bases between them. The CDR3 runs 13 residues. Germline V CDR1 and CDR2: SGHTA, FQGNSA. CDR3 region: CASSSRFRETQYF. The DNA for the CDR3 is TGTGCCAGCAGCTCGCGATTCCGAGAGACCCAGTACTTC.

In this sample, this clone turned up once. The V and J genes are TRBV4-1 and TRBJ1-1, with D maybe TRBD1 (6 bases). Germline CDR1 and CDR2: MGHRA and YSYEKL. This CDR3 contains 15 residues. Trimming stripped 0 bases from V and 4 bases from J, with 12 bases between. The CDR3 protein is CASSQDSRGSTEAFF. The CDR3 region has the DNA TGCGCCAGCAGCCAAGATTCAAGGGGGAGCACTGAAGCTTTCTTT.

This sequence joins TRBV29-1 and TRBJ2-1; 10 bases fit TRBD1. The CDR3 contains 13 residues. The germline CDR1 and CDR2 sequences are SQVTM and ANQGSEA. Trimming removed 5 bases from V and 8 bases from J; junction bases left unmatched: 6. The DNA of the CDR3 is TGCAGCGTTTGGGACAGGGGTAGGGATGAGCAGTTCTTC. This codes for CSVWDRGRDEQFF.

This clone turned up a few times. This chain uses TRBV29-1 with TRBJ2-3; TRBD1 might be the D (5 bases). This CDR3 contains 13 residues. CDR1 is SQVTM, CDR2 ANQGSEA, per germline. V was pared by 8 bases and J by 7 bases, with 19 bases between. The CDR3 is CSSHAGLGNTQYF. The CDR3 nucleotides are TGCAGCTCTCACGCAGGGCTAGGTAATACGCAGTATTTT.

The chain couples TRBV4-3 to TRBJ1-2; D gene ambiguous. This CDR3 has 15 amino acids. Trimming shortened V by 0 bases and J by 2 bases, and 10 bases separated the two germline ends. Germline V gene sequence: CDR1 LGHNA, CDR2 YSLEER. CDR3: CASSQERTVNYGYTF. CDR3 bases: TGCGCCAGCAGCCAAGAACGAACGGTGAACTATGGCTACACCTTC.

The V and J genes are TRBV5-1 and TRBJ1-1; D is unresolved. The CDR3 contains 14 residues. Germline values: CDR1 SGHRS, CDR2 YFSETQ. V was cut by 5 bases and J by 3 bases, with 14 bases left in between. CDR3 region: CASRPRTRDTEAFF. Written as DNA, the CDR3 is TGCGCCAGCAGACCTAGAACGCGGGACACTGAAGCTTTCTTT.

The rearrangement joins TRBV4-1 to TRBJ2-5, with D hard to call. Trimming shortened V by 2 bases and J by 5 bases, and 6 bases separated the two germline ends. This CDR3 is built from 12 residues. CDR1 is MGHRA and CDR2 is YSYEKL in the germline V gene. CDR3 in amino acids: CASSQSPETQYF. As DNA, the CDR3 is TGCGCCAGCAGCCAAAGTCCCGAGACCCAGTACTTC.

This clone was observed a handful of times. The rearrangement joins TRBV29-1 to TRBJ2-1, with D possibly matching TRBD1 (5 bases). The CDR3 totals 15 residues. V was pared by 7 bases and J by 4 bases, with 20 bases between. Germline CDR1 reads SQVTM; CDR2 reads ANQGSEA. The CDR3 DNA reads TGCAGCGCCGACAGCCCAATAACCGCTTACAATGAGCAGTTCTTC. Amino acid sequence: CSADSPITAYNEQFF.